One T cell receptor beta chain is described in this entry. Using immunoSEQ multiplex PCR, the repertoire was profiled, and TCRdb retains in-frame clones only, with some absent. This sample has 100,000 to 150,000 clones, with around 90% found just once. These data are taken from a study of T cell responses to AZD1222 COVID-19 vaccine. V was clipped by 6 bases and J by 4 bases, with 17 bases between them. Germline assignment: CDR1 LGHNA and CDR2 YSLEER. The CDR3 runs to 15 residues. This sequence was found in an adult in good health. The specimen comprised peripheral blood, sampled on day 0 of AZD1222 vaccination. The V gene is TRBV4-3, the J gene TRBJ2-3; D is possibly TRBD2 (6 bases). The CDR3 DNA reads TGCGCCAGCAGTCCCGGGGCCCGCGGGGCAGATACGCAGTATTTT. Translating it yields CASSPGARGADTQYF.